The present T cell receptor (beta chain) was sequenced within a study of shared clonotypes between healthy human individuals. Germline lookup yields CDR1 LGHNA and CDR2 YNFKEQ. Trimming took off 1 base at V and 2 bases at J, with 11 bases between the two ends. This CDR3 spans 15 amino acids. In the study's own analysis: For the immunoSEQ data, sequences were junction-only without quality scores, so filtering differed. Sequencing used immunoSEQ multiplex PCR; TCRdb keeps in-frame clones, though not all of them. The D gene and trimming were derived from the DNA, and the V and J assignments and clone size from that table. The table includes about 1.1 million clones, approximately 77% detected once.

The TCR sequence derives from a young man in good health. Some clones in this sample may be carry-over from other donors' samples. Sequenced sample: memory CD4+ T cells from PBMCs. Subset here: CD45RA-negative fraction. J is TRBJ1-1 and V is TRBV4-2; D call uncertain. The CDR3 DNA follows: TGTGCCAGCAGCCAAGTTGGGGAATATAACACTGAAGCTTTCTTT. It is translated as CASSQVGEYNTEAFF.